What follows are 12 T cell receptor beta chains derived from one specimen sequenced in a study of radiation and T cells in renal cell carcinoma. TCRdb's table, derived via immunoSEQ multiplex PCR, lists solely in-frame clones and lacks some. The data contain about 78,000 clones, 80% to 90% of them singletons. Time point of the sample: blood 4 weeks post-SBRT, at nephrectomy. Treatment in this sample: 15 Gy SBRT to primary tumor, nephrectomy 4 weeks later. Sequencing used blood, obtained from a patient whose treatment included radiotherapy and nephrectomy. These receptors were collected from an older woman with renal cell carcinoma.

This chain connects TRBV5-4 to TRBJ1-1; a weak D match, TRBD1 (5 bases). V was trimmed by 1 base and J by 1 base, leaving 8 bases between them. CDR1 SGHNT and CDR2 YYREEE come from the germline V gene (reference sequence). This CDR3 comprises 14 residues. The CDR3 is CASSLSTGNTEAFF. The CDR3, as DNA: TGTGCCAGCAGCTTGAGCACAGGGAACACTGAAGCTTTCTTT. The whole variable domain, filled in from reference TRBV5-4 and TRBJ1-1, reads ETGVTQSPTHLIKTRGQQVTLRCSSQSGHNTVSWYQQALGQGPQFIFQYYREEENGRGNFPPRFSGLQFPNYSSELNVNALELDDSALYLCASSLSTGNTEAFFGQGTRLTVV.

The rearrangement uses TRBV4-1 and TRBJ1-5, with a weak D call TRBD1 (6 bases). V was clipped by 0 bases and J by 3 bases, with 15 bases between them. There are 17 residues in the CDR3. Germline values: CDR1 MGHRA, CDR2 YSYEKL. CDR3 bases: TGCGCCAGCAGCCAAGATCCGGGGGCCGTACTCAATCAGCCCCAGCATTTT. As protein: CASSQDPGAVLNQPQHF.

J is TRBJ2-1 and V is TRBV5-8; D might be TRBD1 (8 bases). With 4 bases removed from V and 7 bases from J, the gap between germline ends came to 15 bases. The germline V gene encodes CDR1 SGHTS and CDR2 YDEGEE. The CDR3 extends over 14 amino acids. The CDR3 spells CASSPYRGGNEQFF. The CDR3 nucleotides read TGTGCCAGCAGCCCGTACAGGGGGGGAAATGAGCAGTTCTTC.

V gene TRBV4-1 combines with J gene TRBJ2-3; 10 nucleotides align to TRBD1. The length of the CDR3 is 17 residues. The J segment lost 2 bases and the V segment lost 1 base, leaving 6 bases of the junction unmatched. In germline, CDR1 is MGHRA, CDR2 YSYEKL. For the CDR3, the DNA is TGCGCCAGCAGCCAAGTCGGGACAGGGGCTATCACAGATACGCAGTATTTT. Translated: CASSQVGTGAITDTQYF.

The chain is built from TRBV28 and TRBJ2-1; no reliable D call. The germline V gene has CDR1 MDHEN and CDR2 SYDVKM. V was clipped by 2 bases and J by 0 bases, with 8 bases between them. CDR3 length: 15 amino acids. CDR3 coding DNA: TGTGCCAGCAGTTTACGACTGAGCTCCTACAATGAGCAGTTCTTC. Amino acids: CASSLRLSSYNEQFF.

CDR3 DNA sequence: TGTGCCAGTGCCCTCCTTGGGGGGAGGCAAGAGACCCAGTACTTC. This translates into CASALLGGRQETQYF. V gene TRBV19 combines with J gene TRBJ2-5; D possibly corresponds to TRBD2 (6 bases). V lost 8 bases to trimming and J lost 2 bases, with 18 bases between them. Germline lookup yields CDR1 LNHDA and CDR2 SQIVND (reference sequence). This CDR3 spans 15 amino acids.

The gene calls are TRBV5-1 and TRBJ2-7, with D perhaps matching TRBD2 (6 bases). Germline V gene sequence: CDR1 SGHRS, CDR2 YFSETQ. V dropped 0 bases and J dropped 3 bases, with 13 bases sitting between them. This CDR3 is 15 amino acids long. The CDR3 loop reads CASSLARGLRYEQYF. For the CDR3, the DNA is TGCGCCAGCAGCTTGGCACGGGGACTGCGCTACGAGCAGTACTTC.

The V gene is TRBV19, the J gene TRBJ1-5; 8 nucleotides match TRBD1. CDR3 length: 13 amino acids. J lost 5 bases, V lost 6 bases, and 3 bases had no gene match. Germline CDR1 is LNHDA and CDR2 is SQIVND (reference sequence). CDR3 bases: TGTGCCAGTAGCATACAGGGGGATCAGCCCCAGCATTTT. It is translated as CASSIQGDQPQHF.

The V call is TRBV5-4, the J call TRBJ2-2, with 9 bases identical to TRBD2. CDR3 length: 16 residues. Germline loops: CDR1 SGHNT, CDR2 YYREEE (reference sequence). V was pared by 0 bases and J by 2 bases, with 2 bases of the junction left unmatched. The DNA of the CDR3 is TGTGCCAGCAGCTTGGCGACTAGCGGTAACACCGGGGAGCTGTTTTTT. Translation: CASSLATSGNTGELFF.

The CDR3: CSAQNEKLFF. As DNA, the CDR3 is TGCAGTGCCCAGAATGAAAAACTGTTTTTT. The gene calls are TRBV20-1 and TRBJ1-4, with D unresolved. CDR1 DFQATT and CDR2 SNEGSKA come from the germline V gene (reference sequence). This CDR3 is built from 10 residues. Trimming cost V 6 bases and J 5 bases, with 4 bases left between them.

The chain combines TRBV7-9 with TRBJ1-4; the D gene is possibly TRBD1 (6 bases). The germline CDR1 and CDR2 sequences are SEHNR and FQNEAQ (reference sequence). The V gene lost 1 base and the J gene lost 0 bases, with 12 bases spanning the gap. CDR3 length equals 17 residues. As DNA, the CDR3 is TGTGCCAGCAGCTTAGGGACAGATTTTCCAACTAATGAAAAACTGTTTTTT. This sequence encodes CASSLGTDFPTNEKLFF.

This chain uses TRBV30 with TRBJ1-2, with D perhaps TRBD1 (5 bases). Germline CDR1 and CDR2: GTSNPN and SVGIG (reference sequence). This CDR3 contains 14 residues. The V and J ends lost 0 bases and 7 bases respectively, with 15 bases between them. The CDR3 protein is CAWSVGLLSSGYTF. CDR3 DNA: TGTGCCTGGAGTGTGGGACTTCTCTCTAGTGGCTACACCTTC.